The 23 T cell receptor beta chains presented below share a single source sample, sequenced in a study of T cells after yellow fever vaccination. One entry per CDR3 protein, called by TCRdb with MiXCR from the 5' RACE reads. The sample lists 510,000 or so distinct CDR3 sequences, about 19% seen once, with more than 13% in the top ten. The source was PBMCs, collected 15 days after the yellow fever booster vaccination. The receptors stem from a man aged 25 to 45 who received the YFV17D yellow fever vaccine.

This clonotype was seen more than once but under ten times. The gene calls are TRBV12-3 or TRBV12-4 and TRBJ2-1, with 7 bases that match TRBD2. The CDR3 is made up of 15 amino acids. V was pared by 1 base and J by 4 bases, with 4 bases of the junction left unmatched. This CDR3 reads CASSLELALYNEQFF. The CDR3 bases are TGTGCCAGCAGTTTAGAACTAGCGCTTTACAATGAGCAGTTCTTC.

The chain employs TRBV7-9 and TRBJ2-5; D remains unclear. The CDR3 covers 15 residues. Germline assignment: CDR1 SEHNR and CDR2 FQNEAQ (reference sequence). Trimming took 1 base from V and 5 from J, leaving 14 bases between them. CDR3 in DNA: TGTGCCAGCAGCTTAGGCCTGACGGTCGGGGAGACCCAGTACTTC. It is translated as CASSLGLTVGETQYF. The variable domain in full, completed from reference TRBV7-9 and TRBJ2-5, reads DTGVSQNPRHKITKRGQNVTFRCDPISEHNRLYWYRQTLGQGPEFLTYFQNEAQLEKSRLLSDRFSAERPKGSFSTLEIQRTEQGDSAMYLCASSLGLTVGETQYFGPGTRLLVL.

V and J are TRBV12-3 or TRBV12-4 and TRBJ2-3, with 8 bases aligning to TRBD2. The length of the CDR3 is 13 residues. Trimming removed 5 bases from V and 7 bases from J; junction bases left unmatched: 5. CDR3 amino acids: CASSQSGSHTQYF. In nucleotides, the CDR3 is TGTGCCAGCAGTCAGAGCGGGAGTCATACGCAGTATTTT.

The chain couples TRBV29-1 to TRBJ2-7; TRBD1 or TRBD2 may be the D gene (5 bases each). The CDR3 length is 11 residues. Germline V gene data show CDR1 as SQVTM and CDR2 as ANQGSEA. Trimming left V 7 bases short and J 2 bases short, with 9 bases between. CDR3 DNA: TGCAGCGCCGGGACCGCCTACGAGCAGTACTTC. Its protein product is CSAGTAYEQYF.

This clonotype was seen only a few times. The genes are TRBV5-1 and TRBJ2-7; 7 nucleotides match TRBD1. The ends lost 6 bases at V and 7 bases at J; junction bases unmatched: 13. Germline V gene lookup returns CDR1 SGHRS and CDR2 YFSETQ. There are 14 residues in the CDR3. The chain's CDR3 is CASKGAGSLLEQYF. CDR3 nucleotide sequence: TGCGCCAGCAAGGGGGCTGGATCGCTACTGGAGCAGTACTTC.

This clonotype was observed a few times. This chain uses TRBV12-3 or TRBV12-4 with TRBJ1-2; D is undetermined. Trimming pared 5 bases from V and 2 bases from J, leaving 9 bases between. There are 13 residues in the CDR3. CDR3 nucleotide sequence: TGTGCCAGCAGTCCCCAGAGCAACTATGGCTACACCTTC. Translating gives CASSPQSNYGYTF.

V is TRBV10-3 and J is TRBJ2-1; 14 bases agree with TRBD2. The CDR3 runs 13 residues. Germline assignment: CDR1 ENHRY and CDR2 SYGVKD. With 7 bases clipped from V and 12 bases from J, the junction kept 5 bases outside the gene matches. The CDR3 nucleotides are TGTGCCATCACTGGGACTAGCGGGAGTCCGCAGTTCTTC. Residues: CAITGTSGSPQFF.

This chain connects TRBV28 to TRBJ1-1; D not resolved. Looked up from germline, CDR1 is MDHEN and CDR2 is SYDVKM. The CDR3 loop spans 15 amino acids. V lost 2 bases and J 1 base, leaving 11 bases between the germline ends. CDR3 nucleotides: TGTGCCAGCAGTTTACCAAGCCCTTGGAACACTGAAGCTTTCTTT. The encoded protein is CASSLPSPWNTEAFF.

This rearrangement joins TRBV7-6 to TRBJ2-1; D perhaps matches TRBD2 (6 bases). Germline values: CDR1 SGHVS, CDR2 FNYEAQ. This CDR3 contains 17 residues. The V end was cut by 2 bases, the J end by 4 bases, with 18 bases between. This CDR3 reads CASSLTPQGGLYNEQFF. The CDR3 nucleotides read TGTGCCAGCAGCTTAACCCCTCAGGGAGGCCTTTACAATGAGCAGTTCTTC.

The chain uses TRBV4-3 and TRBJ2-1; weak D call: TRBD1 (6 bases). Germline CDR1 reads LGHNA; CDR2 reads YSLEER. This CDR3 comprises 15 residues. The V and J ends lost 5 bases and 1 base respectively, with 12 bases between them. The CDR3 here is CASSNDRRSYNEQFF. The DNA for the CDR3 is TGCGCCAGCAGCAACGACAGGAGATCCTACAATGAGCAGTTCTTC.

The rearrangement uses TRBV7-2 and TRBJ1-5; tentative D call: TRBD1 (5 bases). Per germline, CDR1 SGHTA and CDR2 FQGNSA. The V end was cut by 1 base, the J end by 8 bases, with 12 bases between. The CDR3 length is 14 residues. The CDR3 DNA reads TGTGCCAGCAGCTTAGTGTTGGGGCAGGAGCCCCAGCATTTT. Protein product: CASSLVLGQEPQHF.

This rearrangement joins TRBV4-1 to TRBJ1-1, with a possible D match to TRBD1 (6 bases). CDR3 length: 14 amino acids. Per germline, CDR1 MGHRA and CDR2 YSYEKL. The V end lost 2 bases, the J end lost 4 bases, and 11 bases lay between the germline ends. This CDR3 reads CASSQIVGGTEAFF. The CDR3 coding sequence is TGCGCCAGCAGCCAAATAGTAGGGGGCACTGAAGCTTTCTTT.

This clonotype was observed a few times. This sequence joins TRBV29-1 and TRBJ2-7; D is undetermined. Germline V gives CDR1 SQVTM, CDR2 ANQGSEA. CDR3 size: 10 residues. Trimming pared 3 bases from V and 7 bases from J, leaving 7 bases between. The CDR3 DNA reads as TGCAGCGTTGAGATGGGGGAGCAGTACTTC. Its protein is CSVEMGEQYF.

This clonotype has at least ten counts. The chain couples TRBV12-3 or TRBV12-4 to TRBJ1-1; D possibly corresponds to TRBD1 (5 bases). The CDR3 loop spans 16 amino acids. V shed 6 bases and J shed 0 bases, with 17 bases lying between them. CDR3 coding DNA: TGTGCCAGCAGCTTCGGGGGGGGACGGATGAACACTGAAGCTTTCTTT. Translating it yields CASSFGGGRMNTEAFF.

CDR3 sequence: CASSPDATGGGTQYF. In DNA form, the CDR3 reads TGTGCCAGCTCACCAGACGCGACAGGGGGCGGTACGCAGTATTTT. The chain couples TRBV18 to TRBJ2-3, with 10 bases matching TRBD1. Trimming cost V 2 bases and J 8 bases; bases outside gene matches: 7. The CDR3 has 15 amino acids. Looked up from germline, CDR1 is KGHSH and CDR2 is LQKENI. Using reference TRBV18 and TRBJ2-3 for the parts outside the CDR3, the full variable domain is NAGVMQNPRHLVRRRGQEARLRCSPMKGHSHVYWYRQLPEEGLKFMVYLQKENIIDESGMPKERFSAEFPKEGPSILRIQQVVRGDSAAYFCASSPDATGGGTQYFGPGTRLTVL.

The chain employs TRBV27 and TRBJ2-6, with D possibly being TRBD2 (5 bases). From germline, CDR1 is MNHEY and CDR2 SMNVEV (reference sequence). This CDR3 has 16 amino acids. Trimming shortened V by 2 bases and J by 3 bases, and 11 bases separated the two germline ends. CDR3 sequence (DNA): TGTGCCAGCAGTTTAAGGACTCCTTATGGGGCCAACGTCCTGACTTTC. This translates into CASSLRTPYGANVLTF. The full variable domain, completed using reference TRBV27 and TRBJ2-6, is EAQVTQNPRYLITVTGKKLTVTCSQNMNHEYMSWYRQDPGLGLRQIYYSMNVEVTDKGDVPEGYKVSRKEKRNFPLILESPSPNQTSLYFCASSLRTPYGANVLTFGAGSRLTVL.

This clonotype was seen only a few times. The rearrangement links TRBV12-3 or TRBV12-4 to TRBJ2-2; no firm D call. The V and J ends lost 3 bases and 1 base respectively, with 6 bases between them. The CDR3 spans 14 residues. CDR3 sequence (DNA): TGTGCCAGCAGTTTTATGGAGAACACCGGGGAGCTGTTTTTT. This translates into CASSFMENTGELFF.

The V call is TRBV12-5, the J call TRBJ2-3; D might be TRBD1 (6 bases). Germline V gives CDR1 LGHNT, CDR2 FRNRAP. The CDR3 is made up of 16 amino acids. V lost 0 bases and J lost 2, with 12 bases in between. This chain's CDR3 is CASGLVTGKYTDTQYF. The CDR3 DNA sequence: TGTGCTAGTGGTTTGGTCACAGGGAAATACACAGATACGCAGTATTTT.

This clonotype was found a few times. The V call is TRBV7-2, the J call TRBJ2-2; a possible D gene is TRBD1 (6 bases). Germline lookup yields CDR1 SGHTA and CDR2 FQGNSA. Trimming left V 2 bases short and J 4 bases short, with 11 bases between. CDR3 length: 15 residues. CDR3 sequence: CASSLYREVTGELFF. As DNA, the CDR3 is TGTGCCAGCAGCTTATACAGGGAAGTCACCGGGGAGCTGTTTTTT.

The rearrangement uses TRBV5-5 and TRBJ2-1; a weak D match, TRBD1 (6 bases). Germline V gene sequence: CDR1 SGHKS, CDR2 YYEKEE (reference sequence). The V end was cut by 2 bases, the J end by 5 bases, with 14 bases between. This CDR3 is 15 amino acids long. The CDR3 sequence is CASSLMGARDNEQFF. For the CDR3, the DNA is TGTGCCAGCAGCTTAATGGGGGCAAGGGACAATGAGCAGTTCTTC.

This clonotype appeared a few times. V and J are TRBV20-1 and TRBJ2-2; 10 bases are shared with TRBD2. Germline trimming cut 0 bases from V and 2 bases from J; bases unmatched to any gene: 3. Germline V gene lookup returns CDR1 DFQATT and CDR2 SNEGSKA (reference sequence). This CDR3 region has 16 residues. For the CDR3, the DNA is TGCAGTGCTAGAGAAGGACTAGCGGTTAACACCGGGGAGCTGTTTTTT. Encoded protein: CSAREGLAVNTGELFF.

This chain joins TRBV4-3 and TRBJ2-5; perhaps TRBD2 as D (6 bases). The CDR3 totals 16 residues. Germline CDR1 and CDR2: LGHNA and YSLEER. V gave up 3 bases and J gave up 7 bases, with 21 bases separating them. DNA of the CDR3: TGCGCCAGCAGCCAGGGCCGCGGATACTACGGGGGGACCCAGTACTTC. It encodes CASSQGRGYYGGTQYF.

This clonotype has more than one count but fewer than ten. The J gene is TRBJ2-1, the V gene TRBV20-1; D call uncertain. V was clipped by 0 bases and J by 1 base, with 7 bases between them. Germline V CDR1 and CDR2: DFQATT, SNEGSKA (reference sequence). The CDR3 spans 14 residues. The CDR3 DNA follows: TGCAGTGCTAGAGATGGCAGGTCCTACAATGAGCAGTTCTTC. Translated: CSARDGRSYNEQFF.